This T cell receptor (beta chain) appears in the sequencing data of a study of blood T cell repertoires in COVID-19. Across the study: Italy, Spain and the United States were the sources of the convalescent and acute COVID-19 samples. The cDNA or gDNA used as material had been derived from T cells, B-cell-depleted T cells, or PBMCs.

The CDR3 has 15 amino acids. The germline V gene has CDR1 SGDLS and CDR2 YYNGEE. V was clipped by 3 bases and J by 5 bases; unmatched bases: 5. Assay: immunoSEQ multiplex PCR; the TCRdb copy retains only in-frame clones and omits some. The table lists more than 25,000 clones, around 90% of them singletons. The sequenced sample was peripheral blood. The chain recombines TRBV9 with TRBJ2-7, with TRBD2 identical over 13 bases. This sequence originates from a woman in her thirties or forties with active or convalescent COVID-19. DNA of the CDR3: TGTGCCAGCAGCGCCCTGGGACTAGCGGGACACGAGCAGTACTTC. Translating gives CASSALGLAGHEQYF.